This section outlines one T cell receptor (beta chain) sequence together with its context. The assay was immunoSEQ multiplex PCR, and TCRdb's table has in-frame clones only and misses some. The repertoire holds 94,000 or so clones, with 84% as singletons. The data were taken from a study of OX40 agonist ivuxolimab in advanced cancers. The CDR3 loop spans 16 amino acids. Germline V gives CDR1 SGHTA, CDR2 FQGNSA. V was shortened by 3 bases and J by 0 bases, with 13 bases between the two germline ends. This TCR derives from an adult with an advanced solid tumor such as melanoma, head and neck, liver or kidney cancer. This sequence joins TRBV7-2 and TRBJ2-3, with unresolved D. The source material was CD4+ or CD8+ T cells sorted from blood, sampled in a trial of the OX40 agonist ivuxolimab. The CDR3 region is CASSFARTSSTDTQYF. Here the CDR3 DNA reads TGTGCCAGCAGCTTCGCTAGAACGTCTAGCACAGATACGCAGTATTTT.